Included here is one TCR beta chain sequence, with context. The antigen remains undetermined. Every individual CD8+ T cell subset underwent sorting in triplicate at approximately 310,000 cells apiece. Preparation of TRB cDNA libraries relied on 5' RACE carrying UMI labels. TCRdb reanalyzed the 5' RACE reads and collapses them to one entry per CDR3 protein, without DNA. This sample contains around 120,000 distinct CDR3 sequences. This sample was included in a study of CXCR3-negative and CXCR3-positive naive CD8 T cells. Study-level points and caveats: Hydrophobicity of TRB CDR3s was greater in CXCR3-positive naive cells than in CXCR3-negative naive cells. With CXCR3 expression partially decreased after cryopreservation, most assays relied on fresh PBMCs. With respect to TRBV-TRBJ usage, naive CXCR3-negative and CXCR3-positive cells were similar; memory differed.

Germline CDR1 reads SGHAT; CDR2 reads FQNNGV. The CDR3 has 16 amino acids. The chain uses TRBV11-2 and TRBJ1-1; TCRdb's D call, TRBD1, is unchecked because there is no DNA. Sequences were obtained from naive CXCR3+ CD8+ T cells from blood. Documented subset: CD45RO-CCR7+CD27+CD95- naive CD8+ T cells expressing CXCR3 (TNR3+). The sequence came from a human donor in good health. Some clones in this sample may be carry-over from other donors' samples. Here the CDR3 reads CASSLDNGGADTEAFF.